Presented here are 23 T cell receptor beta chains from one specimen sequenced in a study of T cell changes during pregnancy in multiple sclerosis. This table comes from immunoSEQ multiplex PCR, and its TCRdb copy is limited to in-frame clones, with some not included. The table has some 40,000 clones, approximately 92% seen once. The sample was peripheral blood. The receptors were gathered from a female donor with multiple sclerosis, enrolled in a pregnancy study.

In nucleotides, the CDR3 is TGTGCCAGTAAGTTTAGTGTCACCGGAACCTACGAGCAGTACTTC. Translating it yields CASKFSVTGTYEQYF. V and J are TRBV19 and TRBJ2-7; D gene unclear. This CDR3 is 15 amino acids long. With 7 bases removed from V and 2 bases from J, the gap between germline ends came to 18 bases. CDR1 is LNHDA and CDR2 is SQIVND in the germline V gene (reference sequence).

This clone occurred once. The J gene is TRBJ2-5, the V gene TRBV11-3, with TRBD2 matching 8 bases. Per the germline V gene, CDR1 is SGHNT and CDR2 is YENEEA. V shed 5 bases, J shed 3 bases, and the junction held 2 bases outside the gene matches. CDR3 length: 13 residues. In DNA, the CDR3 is TGTGCCAGCAGCGCAGCGGGAGAAGAGACCCAGTACTTC. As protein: CASSAAGEETQYF.

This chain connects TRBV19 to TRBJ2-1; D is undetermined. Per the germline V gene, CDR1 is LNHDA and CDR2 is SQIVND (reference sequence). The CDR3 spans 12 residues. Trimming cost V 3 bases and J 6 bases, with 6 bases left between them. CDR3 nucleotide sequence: TGTGCCAGTAGTATCCCTAGCAATGAGCAGTTCTTC. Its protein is CASSIPSNEQFF.

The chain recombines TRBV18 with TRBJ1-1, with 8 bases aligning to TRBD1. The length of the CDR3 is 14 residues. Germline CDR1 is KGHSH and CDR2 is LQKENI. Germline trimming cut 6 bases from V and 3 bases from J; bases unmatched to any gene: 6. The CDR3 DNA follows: TGTGCCAGCTCTGGGTTACAGGGGGACACTGAAGCTTTCTTT. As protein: CASSGLQGDTEAFF.

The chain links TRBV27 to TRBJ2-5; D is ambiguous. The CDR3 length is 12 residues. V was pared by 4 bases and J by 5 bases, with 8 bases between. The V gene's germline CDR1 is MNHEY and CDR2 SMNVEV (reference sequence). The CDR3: CASSSSGETQYF. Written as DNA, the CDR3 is TGTGCCAGCAGTTCTTCAGGCGAGACCCAGTACTTC.

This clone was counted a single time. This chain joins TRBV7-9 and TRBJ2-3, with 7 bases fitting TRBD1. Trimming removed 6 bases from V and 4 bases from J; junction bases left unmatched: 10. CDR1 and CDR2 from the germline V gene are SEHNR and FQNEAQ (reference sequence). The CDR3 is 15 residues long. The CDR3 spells CASRDTGTDSDTQYF. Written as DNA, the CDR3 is TGTGCCAGCAGAGATACCGGGACAGACTCAGATACGCAGTATTTT.

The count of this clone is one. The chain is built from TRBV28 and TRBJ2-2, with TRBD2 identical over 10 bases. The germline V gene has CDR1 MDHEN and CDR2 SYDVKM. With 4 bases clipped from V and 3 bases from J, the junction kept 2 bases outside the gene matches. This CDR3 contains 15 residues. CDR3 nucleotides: TGTGCCAGCAGTTGGCTAGCGGGGGACACCGGGGAGCTGTTTTTT. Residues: CASSWLAGDTGELFF.

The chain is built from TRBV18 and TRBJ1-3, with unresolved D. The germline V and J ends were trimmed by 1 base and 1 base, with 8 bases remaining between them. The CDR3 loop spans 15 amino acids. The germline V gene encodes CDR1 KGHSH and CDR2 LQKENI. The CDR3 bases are TGTGCCAGCTCACCACTCACGCAATCTGGAAACACCATATATTTT. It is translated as CASSPLTQSGNTIYF.

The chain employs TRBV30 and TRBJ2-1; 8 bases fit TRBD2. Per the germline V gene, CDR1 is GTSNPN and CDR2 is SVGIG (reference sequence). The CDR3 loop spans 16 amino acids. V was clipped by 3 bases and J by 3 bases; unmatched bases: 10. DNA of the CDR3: TGTGCCTGGAGCCTCAACCCCCTAGCGGGCTACAATGAGCAGTTCTTC. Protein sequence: CAWSLNPLAGYNEQFF.

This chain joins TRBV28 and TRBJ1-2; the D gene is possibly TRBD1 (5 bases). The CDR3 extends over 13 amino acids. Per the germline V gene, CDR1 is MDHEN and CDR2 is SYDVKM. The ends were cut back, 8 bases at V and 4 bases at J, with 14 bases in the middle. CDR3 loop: CASYYGGTYGYTF. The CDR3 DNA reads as TGTGCCAGCTACTATGGAGGGACCTATGGCTACACCTTC.

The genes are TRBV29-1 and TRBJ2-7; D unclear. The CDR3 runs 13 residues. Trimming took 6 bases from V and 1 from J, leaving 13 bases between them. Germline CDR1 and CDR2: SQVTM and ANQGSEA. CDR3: CSVETGPSYEQYF. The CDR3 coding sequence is TGCAGCGTAGAGACCGGGCCGTCCTACGAGCAGTACTTC.

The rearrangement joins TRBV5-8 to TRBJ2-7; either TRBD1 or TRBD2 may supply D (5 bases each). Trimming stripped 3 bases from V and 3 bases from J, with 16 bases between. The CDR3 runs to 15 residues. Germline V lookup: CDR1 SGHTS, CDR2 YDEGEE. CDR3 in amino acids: CASSWGYDRDYEQYF. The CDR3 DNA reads TGTGCCAGCAGCTGGGGGTACGACAGAGACTACGAGCAGTACTTC.

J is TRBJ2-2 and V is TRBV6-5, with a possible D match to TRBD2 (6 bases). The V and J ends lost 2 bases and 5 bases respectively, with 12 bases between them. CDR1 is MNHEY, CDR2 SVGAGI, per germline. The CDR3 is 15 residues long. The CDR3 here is CASSYAGLFTGELFF. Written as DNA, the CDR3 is TGTGCCAGCAGTTACGCGGGACTGTTTACCGGGGAGCTGTTTTTT.

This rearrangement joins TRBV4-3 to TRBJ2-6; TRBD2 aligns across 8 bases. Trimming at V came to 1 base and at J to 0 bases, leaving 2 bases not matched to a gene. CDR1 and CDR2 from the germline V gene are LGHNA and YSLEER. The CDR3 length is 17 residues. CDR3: CASSQGTSSSGANVLTF. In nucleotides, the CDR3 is TGCGCCAGCAGCCAAGGGACTAGCAGCTCTGGGGCCAACGTCCTGACTTTC.

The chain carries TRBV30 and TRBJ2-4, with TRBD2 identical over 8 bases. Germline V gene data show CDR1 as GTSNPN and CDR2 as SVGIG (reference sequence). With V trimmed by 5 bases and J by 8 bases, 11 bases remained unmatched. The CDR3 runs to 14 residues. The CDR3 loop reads CAWGPPPGGDIQYF. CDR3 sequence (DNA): TGTGCCTGGGGACCCCCCCCGGGAGGGGACATTCAGTACTTC.

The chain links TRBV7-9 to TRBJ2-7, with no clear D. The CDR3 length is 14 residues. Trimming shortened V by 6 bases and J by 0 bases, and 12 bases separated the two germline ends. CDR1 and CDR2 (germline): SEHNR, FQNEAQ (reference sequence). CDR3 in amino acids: CASSSRRSSYEQYF. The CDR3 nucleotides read TGTGCCAGCAGTTCCAGACGGAGCTCCTACGAGCAGTACTTC.

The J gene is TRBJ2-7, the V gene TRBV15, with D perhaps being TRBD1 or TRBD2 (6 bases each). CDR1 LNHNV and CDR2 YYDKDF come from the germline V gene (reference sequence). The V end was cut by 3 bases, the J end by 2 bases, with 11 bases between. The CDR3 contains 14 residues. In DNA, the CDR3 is TGTGCCACCAGCAGCAACCGGGGGCCCTACGAGCAGTACTTC. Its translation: CATSSNRGPYEQYF.

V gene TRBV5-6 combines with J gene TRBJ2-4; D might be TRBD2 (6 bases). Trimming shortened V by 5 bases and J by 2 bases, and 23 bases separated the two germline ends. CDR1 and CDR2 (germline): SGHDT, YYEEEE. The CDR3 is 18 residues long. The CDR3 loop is CASRPQGLRDSSKNIQYF. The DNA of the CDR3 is TGTGCCAGCAGACCTCAGGGCTTGCGGGATTCATCCAAAAACATTCAGTACTTC.

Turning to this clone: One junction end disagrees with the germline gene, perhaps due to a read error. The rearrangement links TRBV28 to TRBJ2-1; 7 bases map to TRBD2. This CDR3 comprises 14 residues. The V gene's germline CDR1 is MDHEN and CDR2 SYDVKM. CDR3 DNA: TGTGCCAGCACTTTAACTGGGGGGGGACGTATGCAGTTCTTC. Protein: CASTLTGGGRMQFF.

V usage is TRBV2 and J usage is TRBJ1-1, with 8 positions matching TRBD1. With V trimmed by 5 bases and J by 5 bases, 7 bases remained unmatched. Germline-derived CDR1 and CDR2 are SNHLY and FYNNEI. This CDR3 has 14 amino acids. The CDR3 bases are TGTGCCAGCAGTCGACAGGGGCGGGAGACTGAAGCTTTCTTT. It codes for CASSRQGRETEAFF.

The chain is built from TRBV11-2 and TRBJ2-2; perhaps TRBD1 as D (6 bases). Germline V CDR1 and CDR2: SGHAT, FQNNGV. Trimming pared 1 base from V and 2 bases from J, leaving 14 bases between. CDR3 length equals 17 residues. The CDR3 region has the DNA TGTGCCAGCAGCTTAGGCGCAGCAGGGGTAAACACCGGGGAGCTGTTTTTT. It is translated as CASSLGAAGVNTGELFF. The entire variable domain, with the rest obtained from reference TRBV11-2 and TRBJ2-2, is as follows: EAGVAQSPRYKIIEKRQSVAFWCNPISGHATLYWYQQILGQGPKLLIQFQNNGVVDDSQLPKDRFSAERLKGVDSTLKIQPAKLEDSAVYLCASSLGAAGVNTGELFFGEGSRLTVL.

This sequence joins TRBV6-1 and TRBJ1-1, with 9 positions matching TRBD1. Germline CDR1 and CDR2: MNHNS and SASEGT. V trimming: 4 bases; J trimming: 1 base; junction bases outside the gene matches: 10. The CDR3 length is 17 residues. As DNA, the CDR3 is TGTGCCAGCAGTGCCCTACAGGGGGCGGCGGGGAACACTGAAGCTTTCTTT. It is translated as CASSALQGAAGNTEAFF.

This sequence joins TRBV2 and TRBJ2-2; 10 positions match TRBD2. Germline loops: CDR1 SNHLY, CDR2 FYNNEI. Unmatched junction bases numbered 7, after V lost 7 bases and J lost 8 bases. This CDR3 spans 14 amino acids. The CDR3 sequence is CASKASSGRGELFF. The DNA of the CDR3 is TGTGCCAGCAAGGCGTCTAGCGGGAGAGGGGAGCTGTTTTTT. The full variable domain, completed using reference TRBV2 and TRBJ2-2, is EPEVTQTPSHQVTQMGQEVILRCVPISNHLYFYWYRQILGQKVEFLVSFYNNEISEKSEIFDDQFSVERPDGSNFTLKIRSTKLEDSAMYFCASKASSGRGELFFGEGSRLTVL.